Below, one TCR beta chain is given with its context. No antigen is known for it. The CDR3 runs to 8 residues. The V gene's germline CDR1 is SNHLY and CDR2 FYNNEI. V gave up 10 bases and J gave up 10 bases, with 8 bases separating them. RNA transcripts were the template for amplifying TCR beta CDR3 regions. An initial round of RT-PCR targeting the TCR CDR3 relied on the HTBI primer set. TCRdb re-analysed the multiplex PCR reads in MiXCR, keeping a single row per CDR3 protein. The sample holds about 560,000 distinct CDR3 sequences; under 60% are singletons and the top ten take approximately 8.2%. This entry is derived from a study of T cells in Graves' hyperthyroidism and ophthalmopathy. Findings and limits, study-wide: Among thyroid clonotypes expanded above 0.001, most also appeared in blood.

The clonotype comes from a woman aged 18-29 years with Graves' hyperthyroidism. The sample taken for sequencing was peripheral blood or thyroid tissue (not recorded which). V and J are TRBV2 and TRBJ2-7; D remains ambiguous. The CDR3 reads CATEGQYF. As DNA, the CDR3 is TGTGCCACAGAAGGACAGTACTTC.